The sequence of this T cell receptor beta chain was determined in a study of CDR3 diversity in severe acne. TCRdb re-called the PCR reads through MiXCR, storing one row per CDR3 protein. The sample shows more than 70,000 distinct CDR3 sequences, approximately 49% of them seen only once. The table lists this clonotype with many counts. This clonotype was sampled from a male donor with severe acne vulgaris. The sequencing sample was made of blood.

The CDR3 here is CASSRPASTDTQYF. The DNA of the CDR3 is TGTGCCAGCAGCCGCCCGGCCAGCACAGATACGCAGTATTTT. The chain uses TRBV14 and TRBJ2-3, with D hard to call. This CDR3 has 14 residues. Per germline, CDR1 SGHDN and CDR2 FVKESK. The V and J ends lost 4 bases and 0 bases respectively, with 8 bases between them.